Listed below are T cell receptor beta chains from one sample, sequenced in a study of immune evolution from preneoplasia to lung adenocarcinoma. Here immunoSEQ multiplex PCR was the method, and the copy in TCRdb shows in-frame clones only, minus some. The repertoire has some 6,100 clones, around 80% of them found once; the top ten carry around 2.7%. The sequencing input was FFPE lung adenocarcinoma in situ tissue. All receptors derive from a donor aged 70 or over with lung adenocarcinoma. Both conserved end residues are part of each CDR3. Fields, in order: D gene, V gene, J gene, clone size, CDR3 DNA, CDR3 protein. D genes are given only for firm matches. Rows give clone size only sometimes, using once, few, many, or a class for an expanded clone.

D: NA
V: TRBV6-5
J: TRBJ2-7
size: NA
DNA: TGTGCCAGCAGTTACCAGGGTTCCTACGAGCAGTACTTC
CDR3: CASSYQGSYEQYF

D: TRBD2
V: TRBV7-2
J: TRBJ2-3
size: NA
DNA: TGTGCCAGCAGCTTAGTGGGGACTAGCGGGAGGGGGCCAGATACGCAGTATTTT
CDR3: CASSLVGTSGRGPDTQYF

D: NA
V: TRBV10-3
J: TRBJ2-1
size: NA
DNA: TGTGCCATCAGTGAAATGATATACAATGAGCAGTTCTTC
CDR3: CAISEMIYNEQFF

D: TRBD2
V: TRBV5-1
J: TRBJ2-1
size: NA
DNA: TGCGCCAGCAGCGGCCGACTAGCGGGAGGGTACAATGAGCAGTTCTTC
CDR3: CASSGRLAGGYNEQFF

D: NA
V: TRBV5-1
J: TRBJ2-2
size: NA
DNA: TGCGCCAGCAGCCCCACCGGGGAGCTGTTTTTT
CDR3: CASSPTGELFF

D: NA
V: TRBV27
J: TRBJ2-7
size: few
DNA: TGTGCCAGCAGTTTAGGCAGTAAGTACGAGCAGTACTTC
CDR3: CASSLGSKYEQYF

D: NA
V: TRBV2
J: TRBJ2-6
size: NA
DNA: TGTGCCAGCAGGCAAAGCTCTGGGGCCAACGTCCTGACTTTC
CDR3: CASRQSSGANVLTF

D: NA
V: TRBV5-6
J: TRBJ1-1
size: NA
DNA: TGTGCCAGCAGCTTGGGCTTGAACACTGAAGCTTTCTTT
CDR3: CASSLGLNTEAFF

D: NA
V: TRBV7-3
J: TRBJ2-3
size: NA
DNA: TGTGCCAGCAGCGCATACAGGGCCGATACGCAGTATTTT
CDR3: CASSAYRADTQYF

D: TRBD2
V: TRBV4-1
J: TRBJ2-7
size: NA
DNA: TGCGCCAGCAGCCAAGCCGGGACTAGCGGCTCCTACGAGCAGTACTTC
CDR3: CASSQAGTSGSYEQYF

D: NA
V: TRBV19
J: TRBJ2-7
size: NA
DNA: TGTGCCAGTAGTATTGGGGGAGTAAACGTGGCCTACGAGCAGTACTTC
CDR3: CASSIGGVNVAYEQYF

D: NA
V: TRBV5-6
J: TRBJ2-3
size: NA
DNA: TGTGCCAGCAGCTTGTTTAGGGGTTTCACAGATACGCAGTATTTT
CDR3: CASSLFRGFTDTQYF

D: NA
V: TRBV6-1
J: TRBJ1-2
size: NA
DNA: TGTGCCAGCAGTGACCAGGGTATCGGCTACACCTTC
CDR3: CASSDQGIGYTF

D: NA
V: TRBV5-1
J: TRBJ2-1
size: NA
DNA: TGCGCCAGCAGCTTGGTGGGATCTGGGAACAATGAGCAGTTCTTC
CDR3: CASSLVGSGNNEQFF

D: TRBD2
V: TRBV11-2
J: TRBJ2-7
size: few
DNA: TGTGCCAGCAGCTTCCAGAACCTAGCGGGAGTCCACGAGCAGTACTTC
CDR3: CASSFQNLAGVHEQYF

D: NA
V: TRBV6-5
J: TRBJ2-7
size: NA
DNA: TGTGCCAGCAGGGGACCTAGCTCCTACGAGCAGTACTTC
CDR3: CASRGPSSYEQYF

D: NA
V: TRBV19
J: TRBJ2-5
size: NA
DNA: TGTGCCAGTAGTATCTTGGGCAGGCGCGGGGAGACCCAGTACTTC
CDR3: CASSILGRRGETQYF

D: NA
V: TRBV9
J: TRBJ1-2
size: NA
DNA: TGTGCCAGCAGCGGGGATGGGGCAGGCGCAGCGAACTATGGCTACACCTTC
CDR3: CASSGDGAGAANYGYTF

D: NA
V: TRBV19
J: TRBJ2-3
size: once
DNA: TGTGCCAGTAGAAACAGGGATCTGTCGCAGTATTTT
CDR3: CASRNRDLSQYF

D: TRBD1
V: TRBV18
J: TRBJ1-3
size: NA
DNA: TGTGCCAGCTCACCTCGGGACAGGGCCTCTGGAAACACCATATATTTT
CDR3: CASSPRDRASGNTIYF

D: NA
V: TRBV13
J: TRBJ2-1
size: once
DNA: TGTGCCAGCAGCTTAAGACAGGAAAACTCCCACAATGAGCAGTTCTTC
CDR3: CASSLRQENSHNEQFF

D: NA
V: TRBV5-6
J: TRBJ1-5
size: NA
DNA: TGTGCCAGCAGCTTGGCGAGGGGGTATAGCAATCAGCCCCAGCATTTT
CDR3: CASSLARGYSNQPQHF

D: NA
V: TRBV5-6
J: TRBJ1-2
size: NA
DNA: TGTGCCAGCAGCTTGGGGACAAATTATGGCTACACCTTC
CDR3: CASSLGTNYGYTF